The next 10 T cell receptor beta chains were all read from a single sample in a study of cytomegalovirus exposure and HLA in healthy donors. Amplification used 60 Vbeta primers and 13 Jbeta primers. Measured with immunoSEQ multiplex PCR; TCRdb has only the in-frame clones, and not every one. The top ten clones hold 1.5% of a sample with some 160,000 clones, around four fifths of them seen once. Sequences were obtained from PBMCs. The receptors shown here come from a woman between 18 and 29 years old in good health and CMV-seronegative.

The chain couples TRBV11-2 to TRBJ1-4; 9 positions match TRBD1. Germline CDR1 reads SGHAT; CDR2 reads FQNNGV. The CDR3 has 15 amino acids. V dropped 5 bases and J dropped 8; count of bases not matched to a gene: 9. In nucleotides, the CDR3 is TGTGCCAGCAGCCTTTTAGGACAGGGGTGGGAAAAACTGTTTTTT. This encodes CASSLLGQGWEKLFF. Using reference TRBV11-2 and TRBJ1-4 for the parts outside the CDR3, the full variable domain is EAGVAQSPRYKIIEKRQSVAFWCNPISGHATLYWYQQILGQGPKLLIQFQNNGVVDDSQLPKDRFSAERLKGVDSTLKIQPAKLEDSAVYLCASSLLGQGWEKLFFGSGTQLSVL.

The chain combines TRBV7-9 with TRBJ1-4, with 7 bases matching TRBD1. CDR1 SEHNR and CDR2 FQNEAQ come from the germline V gene (reference sequence). Trimming cost V 5 bases and J 1 base; bases outside gene matches: 4. The CDR3 is 15 amino acids. CDR3 in amino acids: CASSPGGRTNEKLFF. DNA for the CDR3: TGTGCCAGCAGCCCAGGGGGAAGAACTAATGAAAAACTGTTTTTT.

The V gene is TRBV30, the J gene TRBJ1-4; 8 bases are a match to TRBD1. With V trimmed by 3 bases and J by 7 bases, 4 bases remained unmatched. The CDR3 sequence is 13 residues long. The germline CDR1 and CDR2 sequences are GTSNPN and SVGIG (reference sequence). CDR3 sequence: CAWSGTGLEKLFF. In DNA, the CDR3 is TGTGCCTGGAGCGGGACAGGTCTTGAAAAACTGTTTTTT.

The chain is built from TRBV5-1 and TRBJ1-1; TRBD1 might be the D (6 bases). The CDR3 is 15 amino acids. V lost 0 bases to trimming and J lost 4 bases, with 13 bases between them. Germline values: CDR1 SGHRS, CDR2 YFSETQ. The CDR3 loop reads CASSLVVGASTEAFF. The CDR3 coding sequence is TGCGCCAGCAGCTTGGTGGTGGGGGCGAGCACTGAAGCTTTCTTT.

This sequence joins TRBV18 and TRBJ2-5; D call uncertain. Judging by the DNA end, TRBJ2-7 fits better; the J call may be wrong. Germline V gene sequence: CDR1 KGHSH, CDR2 LQKENI. CDR3 size: 12 residues. CDR3 sequence (DNA): TGTGCCAGCTCACCAGGTGCCTACGAGCAGTACTTC. This translates into CASSPGAYEQYF.

V usage is TRBV6-5 and J usage is TRBJ1-1; D gene unclear. Germline V gene sequence: CDR1 MNHEY, CDR2 SVGAGI. The CDR3 length is 12 residues. The V gene lost 0 bases and the J gene lost 7 bases, with 6 bases spanning the gap. The CDR3 protein is CASSYSSGEAFF. CDR3 nucleotides: TGTGCCAGCAGTTACTCGAGCGGTGAAGCTTTCTTT.

This clone was detected once. The chain recombines TRBV9 with TRBJ2-1; 11 bases match TRBD2. Germline lookup yields CDR1 SGDLS and CDR2 YYNGEE. The CDR3 sequence is 17 residues long. V was clipped by 0 bases and J by 9 bases; unmatched bases: 11. DNA of the CDR3: TGTGCCAGCAGCGTAGTTGGTAGCGGGGGGGCCGCTGGTGAGCAGTTCTTC. Its translation is CASSVVGSGGAAGEQFF.

The chain couples TRBV28 to TRBJ1-3; D may be TRBD1 (5 bases). From germline, CDR1 is MDHEN and CDR2 SYDVKM. V was clipped by 5 bases and J by 3 bases, with 23 bases between them. The CDR3 extends over 18 amino acids. In DNA, the CDR3 is TGTGCCAGCAGTACGGGGGACTCCGCTGGCCGATTTGGAAACACCATATATTTT. It translates to CASSTGDSAGRFGNTIYF.

The rearrangement joins TRBV15 to TRBJ2-2; D gene uncertain. V was clipped by 5 bases and J by 5 bases, with 12 bases between them. The CDR3 runs 14 residues. Germline V gene sequence: CDR1 LNHNV, CDR2 YYDKDF (reference sequence). The CDR3, as DNA: TGTGCCACCAGCGGAACACTGGAGACCGGGGAGCTGTTTTTT. This codes for CATSGTLETGELFF. The full variable domain, with the rest looked up from reference TRBV15 and TRBJ2-2, is DAMVIQNPRYQVTQFGKPVTLSCSQTLNHNVMYWYQQKSSQAPKLLFHYYDKDFNNEADTPDNFQSRRPNTSFCFLDIRSPGLGDTAMYLCATSGTLETGELFFGEGSRLTVL.

This clone has a handful of counts. The rearrangement joins TRBV18 to TRBJ1-1; D may be TRBD1 (6 bases). Trimming shortened V by 1 base and J by 1 base, and 10 bases separated the two germline ends. Per germline, CDR1 KGHSH and CDR2 LQKENI. This CDR3 has 15 residues. This CDR3 is CASSPQGQPNTEAFF. In DNA, the CDR3 is TGTGCCAGCTCACCACAAGGACAGCCGAACACTGAAGCTTTCTTT.